The 20 T cell receptor beta chains presented below share a single source sample, sequenced in a study of control samples from healthy donors and cancer patients. Profiled with immunoSEQ multiplex PCR; TCRdb holds only in-frame clones, not every one. The table lists 150,000 or so clones, around 88% of them singletons. Material for sequencing was blood. Receptors originate from a man aged 18 to 30 in good health.

This clone was counted only a few times. V and J are TRBV28 and TRBJ1-1; D not certain. This CDR3 has 11 amino acids. The germline V gene encodes CDR1 MDHEN and CDR2 SYDVKM. V lost 8 bases to trimming and J lost 4 bases, with 8 bases between them. The CDR3 protein is CASERRTEAFF. As DNA, the CDR3 is TGTGCCAGCGAACGCCGCACTGAAGCTTTCTTT.

The chain employs TRBV9 and TRBJ2-2; 7 bases fit TRBD1. Germline CDR1 is SGDLS and CDR2 is YYNGEE. V was pared by 4 bases and J by 1 base, with 7 bases of the junction left unmatched. The CDR3 extends over 16 amino acids. The CDR3: CASSPQGDLNTGELFF. The CDR3 bases are TGTGCCAGCAGCCCTCAGGGGGATTTGAACACCGGGGAGCTGTTTTTT.

The chain employs TRBV7-2 and TRBJ2-3; D unclear. CDR1 and CDR2 from the germline V gene are SGHTA and FQGNSA. Trimming shortened V by 1 base and J by 3 bases, and 8 bases separated the two germline ends. The CDR3 extends over 14 amino acids. The CDR3 DNA follows: TGTGCCAGCAGCTTAGATCAGATGACAGATACGCAGTATTTT. This encodes CASSLDQMTDTQYF.

In its sample, this clone was seen a few times. The chain recombines TRBV4-2 with TRBJ2-5; 10 nucleotides line up with TRBD2. Germline trimming cut 3 bases from V and 5 bases from J; bases unmatched to any gene: 6. Germline CDR1 reads LGHNA; CDR2 reads YNFKEQ. The length of the CDR3 is 15 residues. CDR3 bases: TGTGCCAGCAGCCAGGTAGCGGGGGGAAAGGAGACCCAGTACTTC. Its translation is CASSQVAGGKETQYF.

V is TRBV7-9 and J is TRBJ2-3; D may correspond to TRBD1 or TRBD2 (5 bases each). This CDR3 is 16 amino acids long. Trimming left V 5 bases short and J 0 bases short, with 15 bases between. Germline V gene data show CDR1 as SEHNR and CDR2 as FQNEAQ (reference sequence). CDR3 loop: CASSRSQGASTDTQYF. The DNA of the CDR3 is TGTGCCAGCAGCCGATCCCAGGGAGCTAGCACAGATACGCAGTATTTT.

There are a few counts of this clone. This rearrangement joins TRBV15 to TRBJ2-1; the D gene is possibly TRBD2 (6 bases). The CDR3 runs to 16 residues. Per the germline V gene, CDR1 is LNHNV and CDR2 is YYDKDF (reference sequence). The V and J ends lost 0 bases and 0 bases respectively, with 9 bases between them. CDR3 loop: CATSRDQGGSYNEQFF. CDR3 sequence (DNA): TGTGCCACCAGCAGAGATCAGGGAGGCTCCTACAATGAGCAGTTCTTC.

The chain has TRBV19 and TRBJ2-5; no clear D. The V gene's germline CDR1 is LNHDA and CDR2 SQIVND (reference sequence). This CDR3 has 15 amino acids. Trimming stripped 10 bases from V and 3 bases from J, with 21 bases between. CDR3 bases: TGTGCCACCTCCCACGGCCCGGAACAAGAAGAGACCCAGTACTTC. Encoded protein: CATSHGPEQEETQYF.

This chain links TRBV2 with TRBJ1-2, with D maybe TRBD1 (6 bases). This CDR3 is built from 14 residues. V shed 8 bases and J shed 1 base, with 14 bases lying between them. The germline V gene has CDR1 SNHLY and CDR2 FYNNEI. This CDR3 is CASFSQGVNYGYTF. The CDR3 nucleotides are TGTGCCAGCTTCTCACAGGGAGTTAACTATGGCTACACCTTC. The entire variable domain, with the rest obtained from reference TRBV2 and TRBJ1-2, is as follows: EPEVTQTPSHQVTQMGQEVILRCVPISNHLYFYWYRQILGQKVEFLVSFYNNEISEKSEIFDDQFSVERPDGSNFTLKIRSTKLEDSAMYFCASFSQGVNYGYTFGSGTRLTVV.

The chain employs TRBV11-3 and TRBJ2-1, with 13 bases fitting TRBD2. The trim removed 0 bases at V and 4 bases at J, leaving 3 bases unmatched. CDR1 SGHNT and CDR2 YENEEA come from the germline V gene. The CDR3 runs to 17 residues. CDR3: CASSLDQLAGGYNEQFF. CDR3 nucleotide sequence: TGTGCCAGCAGCTTAGATCAACTAGCGGGGGGGTACAATGAGCAGTTCTTC. The whole variable domain, remainder taken from reference TRBV11-3 and TRBJ2-1, is EAGVVQSPRYKIIEKKQPVAFWCNPISGHNTLYWYLQNLGQGPELLIRYENEEAVDDSQLPKDRFSAERLKGVDSTLKIQPAELGDSAVYLCASSLDQLAGGYNEQFFGPGTRLTVL.

The V and J genes are TRBV24-1 and TRBJ2-3; 7 nucleotides agree with TRBD1. Germline V lookup: CDR1 KGHDR, CDR2 SFDVKD. This CDR3 has 17 residues. V shed 4 bases, J shed 4 bases, and the junction held 13 bases outside the gene matches. CDR3 DNA sequence: TGTGCCACCAGTGAAGTCGCCGGGACAGAGGGTTCAGATACGCAGTATTTT. Translated: CATSEVAGTEGSDTQYF.

This clone occurred a few times. The sample has other DNA sequences that encode this CDR3 too. The rearrangement uses TRBV3-1 (or the pseudogene TRBV3-2) and TRBJ1-3; no definite D call. Germline V gives CDR1 LGHDT, CDR2 YNNKEL (reference sequence). The CDR3 sequence is 14 residues long. The V and J ends lost 3 bases and 4 bases respectively, with 10 bases between them. CDR3 nucleotide sequence: TGTGCCAGCAGCCATTTGGGGTCAGGAAACACCATATATTTT. Residues: CASSHLGSGNTIYF.

The gene calls are TRBV28 and TRBJ1-6; D is uncertain. This CDR3 region has 10 residues. Germline V gives CDR1 MDHEN, CDR2 SYDVKM. Trimming left V 6 bases short and J 15 bases short, with 9 bases between. CDR3 sequence (DNA): TGTGCCAGCAGATCCTCCCGCCTCCACTTT. This sequence encodes CASRSSRLHF.

This clone was seen just once. The chain recombines TRBV7-8 with TRBJ1-1; D unclear. Between the trimmed V and J ends, which lost 3 bases and 4 bases, there was a span of 6 bases. This CDR3 contains 12 residues. Germline CDR1 is SGHVS and CDR2 is FQNEAQ. CDR3: CASSLISTEAFF. CDR3 sequence (DNA): TGTGCCAGCAGCTTGATTTCCACTGAAGCTTTCTTT.

DNA for the CDR3: TGTGCCAGCAGGGGGGCCCGGAACGATGGCTACACCTTC. Its translation is CASRGARNDGYTF. This chain connects TRBV2 to TRBJ1-2; tentatively, D is TRBD1 (6 bases). CDR1 is SNHLY and CDR2 is FYNNEI in the germline V gene. Trimming removed 6 bases at V and 6 bases at J, with 14 bases between. The CDR3 sequence is 13 residues long. Filled out from reference TRBV2 and TRBJ1-2, the complete variable domain reads EPEVTQTPSHQVTQMGQEVILRCVPISNHLYFYWYRQILGQKVEFLVSFYNNEISEKSEIFDDQFSVERPDGSNFTLKIRSTKLEDSAMYFCASRGARNDGYTFGSGTRLTVV.

The chain employs TRBV5-6 and TRBJ2-7; D may be TRBD1 or TRBD2 (5 bases each). The V end was cut by 1 base, the J end by 5 bases, with 19 bases between. The CDR3 contains 16 residues. CDR1 is SGHDT and CDR2 is YYEEEE in the germline V gene. CDR3 nucleotide sequence: TGTGCCAGCAGCTTGTTCGGGGCAATGAGAAACGACGAGCAGTACTTC. Translation gives CASSLFGAMRNDEQYF. The full variable domain, completed using reference TRBV5-6 and TRBJ2-7, is DAGVTQSPTHLIKTRGQQVTLRCSPKSGHDTVSWYQQALGQGPQFIFQYYEEEERQRGNFPDRFSGHQFPNYSSELNVNALLLGDSALYLCASSLFGAMRNDEQYFGPGTRLTVT.

V and J are TRBV6-2 or TRBV6-3 and TRBJ1-4; D is perhaps TRBD1 (5 bases). CDR1 and CDR2 (germline): MNHEY, SVGEGT. The CDR3 length is 14 residues. Trimming removed 1 base from V and 8 bases from J, with 11 bases in between. The CDR3 protein is CASSYYQGREKLFF. DNA of the CDR3: TGTGCCAGCAGTTACTACCAGGGACGGGAAAAACTGTTTTTT.

This chain's CDR3 is CASRLAETPGEWGNTIYF. The CDR3 bases are TGTGCAAGTCGCTTAGCCGAAACACCAGGAGAGTGGGGAAACACCATATATTTT. The gene calls are TRBV12-2 and TRBJ1-3. TRBV12-2 is assigned pseudogene status. The length of the CDR3 is 18 residues.

The chain joins TRBV19 to TRBJ1-6; tentatively, D is TRBD1 (5 bases). The CDR3 runs to 13 residues. CDR1 and CDR2 from the germline V gene are LNHDA and SQIVND (reference sequence). V was shortened by 7 bases and J by 7 bases, with 11 bases between the two germline ends. Written as DNA, the CDR3 is TGTGCCAGTAAGGGGCCAGGGAATTCACCCCTCCACTTT. Protein product: CASKGPGNSPLHF.

The J gene is TRBJ2-2, the V gene TRBV2; 11 nucleotides align to TRBD2. The CDR3 runs to 17 residues. Losses at the gene ends were 7 bases for V and 1 base for J; bases not matched to a gene: 8. The germline CDR1 and CDR2 sequences are SNHLY and FYNNEI. For the CDR3, the DNA is TGTGCCAGCACCGAAAGACTAGCGGGGCTGAACACCGGGGAGCTGTTTTTT. Its translation is CASTERLAGLNTGELFF.

The chain combines TRBV19 with TRBJ2-7; TRBD1 agrees at 10 bases. There are 15 residues in the CDR3. The germline V gene has CDR1 LNHDA and CDR2 SQIVND (reference sequence). With 4 bases clipped from V and 3 bases from J, the junction kept 6 bases outside the gene matches. The CDR3 nucleotides read TGTGCCAGTAGTACTTGGGACAGGGGAAACTACGAGCAGTACTTC. Its translation is CASSTWDRGNYEQYF.